This record covers a single TCR beta chain. Its specificity is unknown. The junction differs from germline at one of its ends, possibly a read error. Healthy bone marrow donors made up the cohort. These data belong to a study of cytomegalovirus exposure and HLA in healthy donors. Study-level background: Of the donors genotyped, approximately 410 in all, over 80% fell in the Caucasian-associated ancestry cluster.

This CDR3 contains 15 residues. Germline CDR1 and CDR2: SEHNR and FQNEAQ (reference sequence). PCR primers comprised 60 Vbeta and 13 Jbeta primers. The repertoire was sequenced with immunoSEQ multiplex PCR; TCRdb's copy has only in-frame clones and lacks some. The sample records 150,000 to 200,000 clones, approximately 78% being singletons. Study results and caveats: A later analysis reported that several of the most significant clusters appeared to be linked to common viral pathogens, among them Epstein-Barr virus. Rare sequences made up most TCRs, while some public TCRs were found in many donors.

The source material was PBMCs. This receptor was taken from a woman in her twenties or thirties in good health and CMV-seropositive. This chain uses TRBV7-9 with TRBJ2-6; maybe TRBD2 (5 bases). CDR3 nucleotide sequence: TGTTCCAGCAGCTTAGGGCGGGTTGGGGCCAACGTCCTGACTTTC. Translation: CSSSLGRVGANVLTF. The full variable domain, in which reference TRBV7-9 and TRBJ2-6 provide the parts outside the CDR3, is DTGVSQNPRHKITKRGQNVTFRCDPISEHNRLYWYRQTLGQGPEFLTYFQNEAQLEKSRLLSDRFSAERPKGSFSTLEIQRTEQGDSAMYLCSSSLGRVGANVLTFGAGSRLTVL.